The next 23 T cell receptor beta chains were all read from a single sample in a study of cytomegalovirus exposure and HLA in healthy donors. Primers: 60 Vbeta forward and 13 Jbeta reverse. Sequenced by immunoSEQ multiplex PCR; TCRdb stores in-frame clones only, minus some. Of about 190,000 clones listed, 65% to 90% were seen once; the top ten hold about 5.7%. Material for sequencing was PBMCs. These receptor sequences come from a man aged 40-50 years in good health and CMV-seropositive.

DNA of the CDR3: TGTGCCAGCAGCCCCTTAGGGGGGGCAGGGGAGCTGTTTTTT. Residues: CASSPLGGAGELFF. The chain couples TRBV9 to TRBJ2-2; a weak D match, TRBD2 (7 bases). The CDR3 runs 14 residues. Between the trimmed V and J ends, which lost 4 bases and 8 bases, there was a span of 15 bases. Germline lookup yields CDR1 SGDLS and CDR2 YYNGEE.

Worth noting for this clone: The sample holds other DNA sequences that translate to the same CDR3. The genes are TRBV27 and TRBJ2-3, with 10 nucleotides matching TRBD1. The length of the CDR3 is 15 residues. V shed 6 bases and J 4 bases; nucleotides not matched to a gene: 7. Germline CDR1 and CDR2: MNHEY and SMNVEV (reference sequence). The chain's CDR3 is CASRRQGARSDTQYF. The CDR3 bases are TGTGCCAGCAGACGACAGGGGGCGAGGTCAGATACGCAGTATTTT.

The V gene is TRBV7-2, the J gene TRBJ1-1; unclear D gene. V dropped 1 base and J dropped 3 bases, with 6 bases sitting between them. This CDR3 is built from 13 residues. CDR1 and CDR2 (germline): SGHTA, FQGNSA. The CDR3 DNA follows: TGTGCCAGCAGCTTAGACGGGGACACTGAAGCTTTCTTT. Amino acids: CASSLDGDTEAFF.

This chain connects TRBV6-5 to TRBJ1-1; weak D call: TRBD1 (5 bases). The CDR3 is made up of 13 amino acids. V lost 6 bases, J lost 2 bases, and 10 bases lay in between. Germline assignment: CDR1 MNHEY and CDR2 SVGAGI. As DNA, the CDR3 is TGTGCCAGCAGCCGGGGGGAAAACACTGAAGCTTTCTTT. This codes for CASSRGENTEAFF.

The J gene is TRBJ2-3, the V gene TRBV7-6; 7 nucleotides match TRBD2. V shed 5 bases, J shed 2 bases, and the junction held 10 bases outside the gene matches. Germline V gene data show CDR1 as SGHVS and CDR2 as FNYEAQ. This CDR3 is 16 amino acids long. The CDR3 sequence is CASSPSPAGYTDTQYF. The CDR3 DNA follows: TGTGCCAGCAGCCCCTCTCCAGCGGGGTACACAGATACGCAGTATTTT.

This sequence joins TRBV30 and TRBJ2-2, with D unresolved. The CDR3 is 15 amino acids. Germline V CDR1 and CDR2: GTSNPN, SVGIG (reference sequence). The germline V and J ends were trimmed by 2 bases and 1 base, with 11 bases remaining between them. The DNA of the CDR3 is TGTGCCTGGAGTCCCCTAGACGAGAACACCGGGGAGCTGTTTTTT. Its protein is CAWSPLDENTGELFF.

The chain combines TRBV2 with TRBJ2-5, with D possibly matching TRBD1 (6 bases). The J call is doubtful: the DNA matches TRBJ2-7 better. This CDR3 has 13 amino acids. The germline V gene encodes CDR1 SNHLY and CDR2 FYNNEI. The CDR3 bases are TGTGCCAAATCTTGGAGACAGGATCACGAGCAGTACTTC. The encoded protein is CAKSWRQDHEQYF.

The V gene is TRBV7-3, the J gene TRBJ2-3; D ambiguous. The CDR3 is 14 amino acids. V lost 5 bases and J lost 2, with 11 bases in between. The germline CDR1 and CDR2 sequences are SGHTA and FQGTGA. CDR3 coding DNA: TGTGCCAGCAGCCCCGCGGCGGTCACAGATACGCAGTATTTT. Protein product: CASSPAAVTDTQYF.

In regard to this clone: Other DNA variants within this sample encode the same CDR3. The genes are TRBV27 and TRBJ1-2; 8 positions agree with TRBD1. Germline CDR1 is MNHEY and CDR2 is SMNVEV (reference sequence). CDR3 size: 15 residues. Losses at the gene ends were 0 bases for V and 2 bases for J; bases not matched to a gene: 2. CDR3 nucleotides: TGTGCCAGCAGTTTATCGGCAGGGGGCAACTATGGCTACACCTTC. This codes for CASSLSAGGNYGYTF.

The V call is TRBV7-9, the J call TRBJ1-1; 8 bases are a match to TRBD1. J was trimmed by 11 bases and V by 1 base; bases with no gene match: 9. The CDR3 spans 14 residues. Per the germline V gene, CDR1 is SEHNR and CDR2 is FQNEAQ (reference sequence). CDR3 coding DNA: TGTGCCAGCAGCTTAGTAAGGACAGGGTTTTTTGCTTTCTTT. It yields the protein CASSLVRTGFFAFF. Filled out from reference TRBV7-9 and TRBJ1-1, the complete variable domain reads DTGVSQNPRHKITKRGQNVTFRCDPISEHNRLYWYRQTLGQGPEFLTYFQNEAQLEKSRLLSDRFSAERPKGSFSTLEIQRTEQGDSAMYLCASSLVRTGFFAFFGQGTRLTVV.

The rearrangement joins TRBV27 to TRBJ2-7, with D unclear. The V and J ends lost 8 bases and 0 bases respectively, with 11 bases between them. The CDR3 has 13 amino acids. Germline CDR1 and CDR2: MNHEY and SMNVEV (reference sequence). The CDR3: CASQDRFSYEQYF. DNA of the CDR3: TGTGCCAGCCAGGATCGGTTCTCCTACGAGCAGTACTTC.

DNA of the CDR3: TGTGCCAGCAGCGTAGGGGTTAGCGGGGTGGAGACCCAGTACTTC. It specifies CASSVGVSGVETQYF. The chain has TRBV9 and TRBJ2-5; TRBD2 matches 8 bases. The CDR3 covers 15 residues. Unmatched junction bases numbered 6, after V lost 0 bases and J lost 5 bases. The germline gives CDR1 SGDLS, CDR2 YYNGEE.

This clone was recorded once. CDR3 residues: CASSLAGGSEKLFF. The DNA of the CDR3 is TGTGCCAGCAGCTTGGCAGGGGGCAGTGAAAAACTGTTTTTT. The genes are TRBV5-5 and TRBJ1-4, with 8 bases fitting TRBD1. The CDR3 runs 14 residues. With V trimmed by 0 bases and J by 7 bases, 2 bases remained unmatched. Germline-derived CDR1 and CDR2 are SGHKS and YYEKEE (reference sequence).

The genes are TRBV27 and TRBJ2-1; 9 nucleotides align to TRBD2. Germline trimming cut 5 bases from V and 4 bases from J; bases unmatched to any gene: 6. This CDR3 is 15 amino acids long. Germline V lookup: CDR1 MNHEY, CDR2 SMNVEV (reference sequence). The chain's CDR3 is CASSLGLAVYNEQFF. The CDR3 nucleotides read TGTGCCAGCAGTCTGGGACTAGCTGTTTACAATGAGCAGTTCTTC.

The V call is TRBV7-2, the J call TRBJ1-5, with D perhaps matching TRBD1 (5 bases). V lost 1 base and J lost 6, with 13 bases in between. CDR1 SGHTA and CDR2 FQGNSA come from the germline V gene. This CDR3 comprises 15 residues. The CDR3 region has the DNA TGTGCCAGCAGCTTAGAGCCCAGGGTGGCTCAGCCCCAGCATTTT. Residues: CASSLEPRVAQPQHF. Drawing the rest from reference TRBV7-2 and TRBJ1-5, the complete variable domain is GAGVSQSPSNKVTEKGKDVELRCDPISGHTALYWYRQSLGQGLEFLIYFQGNSAPDKSGLPSDRFSAERTGGSVSTLTIQRTQQEDSAVYLCASSLEPRVAQPQHFGDGTRLSIL.

The chain links TRBV5-6 to TRBJ1-5; D is unresolved. CDR3 length equals 15 residues. Trimming cost V 0 bases and J 1 base, with 8 bases left between them. From germline, CDR1 is SGHDT and CDR2 YYEEEE. CDR3 sequence (DNA): TGTGCCAGCAGCTTGGGCATGGGCAGCAATCAGCCCCAGCATTTT. Translation: CASSLGMGSNQPQHF. Variable domain in full (rest from reference TRBV5-6 and TRBJ1-5): DAGVTQSPTHLIKTRGQQVTLRCSPKSGHDTVSWYQQALGQGPQFIFQYYEEEERQRGNFPDRFSGHQFPNYSSELNVNALLLGDSALYLCASSLGMGSNQPQHFGDGTRLSIL.

This clone was counted a few times. The chain employs TRBV5-6 and TRBJ1-1; D possibly corresponds to TRBD1 (6 bases). With 0 bases removed from V and 10 bases from J, the gap between germline ends came to 13 bases. The CDR3 is 13 amino acids. The germline V gene encodes CDR1 SGHDT and CDR2 YYEEEE. CDR3 residues: CASSLADSIVAFF. The CDR3 DNA is TGTGCCAGCAGCTTGGCGGACAGCATAGTAGCTTTCTTT. Full variable domain (rest looked up from reference TRBV5-6 and TRBJ1-1): DAGVTQSPTHLIKTRGQQVTLRCSPKSGHDTVSWYQQALGQGPQFIFQYYEEEERQRGNFPDRFSGHQFPNYSSELNVNALLLGDSALYLCASSLADSIVAFFGQGTRLTVV.

The rearrangement links TRBV5-1 to TRBJ2-7; 9 bases align to TRBD1. The trim removed 1 base at V and 3 bases at J, leaving 8 bases unmatched. The length of the CDR3 is 16 residues. The germline CDR1 and CDR2 sequences are SGHRS and YFSETQ. In nucleotides, the CDR3 is TGCGCCAGCAGCTTGAGCCATAGGGACAGGGACTACGAGCAGTACTTC. Translated, it gives CASSLSHRDRDYEQYF.

The chain is built from TRBV7-2 and TRBJ1-5; 8 bases are shared with TRBD1. CDR3 size: 16 residues. Per the germline V gene, CDR1 is SGHTA and CDR2 is FQGNSA. Trimming removed 1 base from V and 4 bases from J; junction bases left unmatched: 6. CDR3 sequence reads: CASSLVGGQGNQPQHF. For the CDR3, the DNA is TGTGCCAGCAGCTTAGTTGGTGGACAGGGAAATCAGCCCCAGCATTTT.

The V call is TRBV29-1, the J call TRBJ1-2; TRBD1 agrees at 11 bases. With 6 bases clipped from V and 2 bases from J, the junction kept 5 bases outside the gene matches. In germline, CDR1 is SQVTM, CDR2 ANQGSEA. The CDR3 is 14 residues long. The DNA of the CDR3 is TGCAGCGTCCCCCGGGACAGGGGGAACTATGGCTACACCTTC. Translated: CSVPRDRGNYGYTF.

This clone appeared once. This chain connects TRBV18 to TRBJ2-1, with 7 bases lining up with TRBD1. Germline V gene data show CDR1 as KGHSH and CDR2 as LQKENI. The junction had 8 bases not matched to a gene; V was cut back by 0 bases and J by 6 bases. This CDR3 is 16 amino acids long. The CDR3 is CASSPPEAYRGNEQFF. The DNA for the CDR3 is TGTGCCAGCTCACCACCCGAGGCGTACAGGGGCAATGAGCAGTTCTTC. The variable domain in full, with the rest retrieved from reference TRBV18 and TRBJ2-1, is NAGVMQNPRHLVRRRGQEARLRCSPMKGHSHVYWYRQLPEEGLKFMVYLQKENIIDESGMPKERFSAEFPKEGPSILRIQQVVRGDSAAYFCASSPPEAYRGNEQFFGPGTRLTVL.

The genes are TRBV10-3 and TRBJ2-7, with 10 bases identical to TRBD1. Germline-derived CDR1 and CDR2 are ENHRY and SYGVKD. Unmatched junction bases numbered 10, after V lost 5 bases and J lost 6 bases. The CDR3 runs to 15 residues. The CDR3 reads CAISSWTGGSGEQYF. The DNA of the CDR3 is TGTGCCATCAGTTCCTGGACAGGGGGATCGGGCGAGCAGTACTTC.

This clone was found once. The CDR3 sequence: CASRDNGIGGLYGYTF. The CDR3 nucleotides read TGTGCCAGCAGAGATAATGGGATAGGGGGCCTCTATGGCTACACCTTC. The chain employs TRBV25-1 and TRBJ1-2; TRBD1 matches 7 bases. The CDR3 covers 16 residues. Losses at the gene ends were 6 bases for V and 4 bases for J; bases not matched to a gene: 14. The V gene's germline CDR1 is MGHDK and CDR2 SYGVNS.